This T cell receptor beta chain comes out of a study of blood T cell repertoires in COVID-19. In terms of age and location, participants ranged from about 18 to 90 years and lived in about two dozen US areas. Original methodology: Amplification of reference gene primers was used by the study to estimate nucleated cell counts. The protocol was immunoSEQ multiplex PCR, while the TCRdb copy is restricted to in-frame clones and leaves out a portion. The D gene and trimming were derived from the DNA, and the V and J assignments and clone size from that table. Here the sample spans 200,000 to 250,000 clones, more than 80% being singletons. V gave up 8 bases and J gave up 2 bases; unmatched junction bases: 5. Germline lookup yields CDR1 LNHDA and CDR2 SQIVND (reference sequence). The CDR3 is made up of 15 amino acids.

The receptor was isolated from a man aged 35-49 years who had recovered from COVID-19. What was sequenced was PBMCs or T cells enriched from blood (not recorded which). The chain carries TRBV19 and TRBJ2-5; 13 bases line up with TRBD2. CDR3 DNA: TGTGCCAGTTCCGGGACTAGCGGGGTACAAGAGACCCAGTACTTC. Its translation is CASSGTSGVQETQYF. The complete variable domain, with remaining parts taken from reference TRBV19 and TRBJ2-5, reads DGGITQSPKYLFRKEGQNVTLSCEQNLNHDAMYWYRQDPGQGLRLIYYSQIVNDFQKGDIAEGYSVSREKKESFPLTVTSAQKNPTAFYLCASSGTSGVQETQYFGPGTRLLVL.